A selection of T cell receptor beta chains follows, all from one sample in a study of shared clonotypes between healthy human individuals. Sequencing used immunoSEQ multiplex PCR; TCRdb keeps in-frame clones, though not all of them. The sample records about 2.4 million clones, 80% to 95% being singletons. The sample taken for sequencing was naive CD4+ T cells from PBMCs. The receptors come from a man between 18 and 35 years old in good health. Some clones in this sample may be carry-over from other donors' samples. Each CDR3 is given without its conserved first and last residue. The order of the fields is J gene, V gene, CDR3 protein.

J gene: TRBJ1-5
V gene: TRBV18
CDR3 protein: ASSQQGAIQPQH

J gene: TRBJ2-1
V gene: TRBV27
CDR3 protein: ASAARDRKINEQF

J gene: TRBJ2-5
V gene: TRBV5-1
CDR3 protein: ASSNGDRGQETQY

J gene: TRBJ2-7
V gene: TRBV5-1
CDR3 protein: ASSPGTDTYEQY

J gene: TRBJ2-1
V gene: TRBV7-8
CDR3 protein: ASSLAGTPDGQF

J gene: TRBJ2-1
V gene: TRBV6-5
CDR3 protein: ASGELQGIYNEQF

J gene: TRBJ2-5
V gene: TRBV7-3
CDR3 protein: ASSWGPEETQY

J gene: TRBJ1-4
V gene: TRBV7-9
CDR3 protein: ASSLVGTPRLGDEKLF

J gene: TRBJ1-1
V gene: TRBV12-5
CDR3 protein: ASGLRKNTEAF

J gene: TRBJ1-5
V gene: TRBV30
CDR3 protein: AYGLDSNQPQH

J gene: TRBJ2-1
V gene: TRBV9
CDR3 protein: ASSVAFSLGNEQF

J gene: TRBJ2-7
V gene: TRBV9
CDR3 protein: ASSVDGVSYEQY

J gene: TRBJ1-1
V gene: TRBV7-2
CDR3 protein: ASSFQGMRGNTEAF

J gene: TRBJ2-7
V gene: TRBV7-9
CDR3 protein: ASSLADRGAFYEQY

J gene: TRBJ1-2
V gene: TRBV27
CDR3 protein: ASSFRQGARVSGYGYT

J gene: TRBJ1-2
V gene: TRBV20-1
CDR3 protein: SADRGSSYT

J gene: TRBJ2-1
V gene: TRBV2
CDR3 protein: ASSEDPGTSGHEQF

J gene: TRBJ2-1
V gene: TRBV28
CDR3 protein: ASSSNKWDSSKYNEQF

J gene: TRBJ2-3
V gene: TRBV4-3
CDR3 protein: ASSQLVVAGGTDTQY

J gene: TRBJ2-7
V gene: TRBV6-6
CDR3 protein: ASSSTSGTYEQY

J gene: TRBJ2-6
V gene: TRBV5-1
CDR3 protein: ASSSLGSGANVLT

J gene: TRBJ1-2
V gene: TRBV2
CDR3 protein: ASLGQGQGFGGYT

J gene: TRBJ2-7
V gene: TRBV6-5
CDR3 protein: ASSGGAYEQY

J gene: TRBJ2-3
V gene: TRBV5-1
CDR3 protein: ASSLPGQGYTDTQY

J gene: TRBJ2-7
V gene: TRBV5-6
CDR3 protein: ASRRAGSEQY

J gene: TRBJ2-5
V gene: TRBV18
CDR3 protein: ASSPQQGRETQY

J gene: TRBJ2-5
V gene: TRBV5-1
CDR3 protein: ASSNSGRAQETQY

J gene: TRBJ2-2
V gene: TRBV5-1
CDR3 protein: ASSLGVNTGELF

J gene: TRBJ2-3
V gene: TRBV6-6
CDR3 protein: ASSYASPSTDTQY

J gene: TRBJ1-1
V gene: TRBV11-3
CDR3 protein: ASSSQGMNTEAF

J gene: TRBJ2-5
V gene: TRBV29-1
CDR3 protein: SVSPDQETQY

J gene: TRBJ2-5
V gene: TRBV5-1
CDR3 protein: ASSLALAGGRGETQY

J gene: TRBJ1-5
V gene: TRBV7-8
CDR3 protein: ASSRTGMGQPQH

J gene: TRBJ1-1
V gene: TRBV6-5
CDR3 protein: ASLRSHQTAEAF

J gene: TRBJ1-1
V gene: TRBV4-1
CDR3 protein: ASSPRVGVSGTEAF

J gene: TRBJ2-1
V gene: TRBV14
CDR3 protein: ASSLFRFFGAGRFDEQF

J gene: TRBJ1-2
V gene: TRBV5-1
CDR3 protein: ASSLEGRWRMDGYT

J gene: TRBJ2-6
V gene: TRBV19
CDR3 protein: ASSILGGQGSGANVLT

J gene: TRBJ2-2
V gene: TRBV9
CDR3 protein: ASSVHPQGADTGELF

J gene: TRBJ2-1
V gene: TRBV9
CDR3 protein: ASSPREGRKTEQF

J gene: TRBJ2-7
V gene: TRBV14
CDR3 protein: ASSQTRPSGTYEQY

J gene: TRBJ1-2
V gene: TRBV6-1
CDR3 protein: ASSAISTSYGYT

J gene: TRBJ2-1
V gene: TRBV5-8
CDR3 protein: ASSLGGRRYNEQF

J gene: TRBJ1-2
V gene: TRBV18
CDR3 protein: ASSPPGRAYT

J gene: TRBJ2-7
V gene: TRBV5-6
CDR3 protein: ASSLGAGSYEQY

J gene: TRBJ1-2
V gene: TRBV28
CDR3 protein: ASSLIRNYGYT

J gene: TRBJ1-5
V gene: TRBV7-8
CDR3 protein: ASSFPGNQPQH

J gene: TRBJ2-7
V gene: TRBV5-1
CDR3 protein: ASSLRTGGPGEQY

J gene: TRBJ2-5
V gene: TRBV5-4
CDR3 protein: ASSLGGAQRQETQY

J gene: TRBJ2-7
V gene: TRBV20-1
CDR3 protein: SASTRGEQY

J gene: TRBJ1-3
V gene: TRBV7-9
CDR3 protein: ASSRTGSGNTIY